This T cell receptor (beta chain) derives from a study of cytomegalovirus exposure and HLA in healthy donors. Study information: About 85 million unique TCR sequences came from HLA-typed donors in an early release.

The PCR employed 60 Vbeta primers together with 13 Jbeta primers. Repertoires were generated with immunoSEQ multiplex PCR, while TCRdb's copy carries only in-frame clones and drops some. The sample yields approximately 150,000 clones, approximately 72% seen once. The J segment lost 3 bases and the V segment lost 5 bases, leaving 6 bases of the junction unmatched. The CDR3 covers 17 residues. Germline V CDR1 and CDR2: SEHNR, FQNEAQ (reference sequence). Study-level results: Presence/absence analyses supposed approximately even sequencing depth among donors. TCR beta sequences reportedly predicted most subjects' HLA-A and HLA-B alleles accurately. The study designated 150 to 200 TCR beta chains cytomegalovirus-associated.

Notes on this clone: Its antigen is still unknown.

The chain couples TRBV7-9 to TRBJ2-5; 16 bases agree with TRBD2. This sequence originates from a man aged 50-60 years in good health and CMV-seronegative. Source material: PBMCs. The CDR3 region has the DNA TGTGCCAGCAGCCCCGGGACTAGCGGGGGGGTGGAAGAGACCCAGTACTTC. This translates into CASSPGTSGGVEETQYF.